This T cell receptor (beta chain) emerged from a study of T cell responses to AZD1222 COVID-19 vaccine. Sequencing used immunoSEQ multiplex PCR; TCRdb keeps in-frame clones, though not all of them. Among roughly 150,000 clones, 92% were seen once, and the ten largest hold approximately 9%. Second-dose recipients at about 4 or about 12 weeks were treated as one pooled group. This clone was counted between two and nine times. Antigen: not known. Study conclusions and caveats: In the spike-specific TCR repertoire, nearly half reportedly target unmutated variant regions. There were repertoire samples only from the period after the peak T cell response. Two AZD1222 doses significantly raised spike-specific TCR breadth and depth over controls.

The CDR3 consists of 13 residues. V lost 7 bases, J lost 3 bases, and 12 bases lay in between. The sequence came from an adult who received the AZD1222 COVID-19 vaccine. V is TRBV12-3 or TRBV12-4 and J is TRBJ1-2, with a weak D call TRBD1 (5 bases). The sample consisted of peripheral blood, taken 28 days after the second AZD1222 dose. CDR3: CASTRGKYYGYTF. CDR3 coding DNA: TGTGCCAGCACCCGGGGGAAATACTATGGCTACACCTTC.